This is a list of T cell receptor beta chains from one sample in a study of blood T cell repertoires in COVID-19. Sequencing used immunoSEQ multiplex PCR; TCRdb keeps in-frame clones, though not all of them. The repertoire holds about 350,000 clones, with about nine tenths as singletons. The specimen sequenced was PBMCs or T cells enriched from blood (not recorded which). These receptors were obtained from a woman aged 30 to 39 who had been exposed to COVID-19. Each CDR3 is given without its conserved first and last residue. D genes are given only for firm matches.

>TRBV29-1|.
SVEDPDQPQH
>TRBV29-1|TRBD1
SVEPTGALGYT
>TRBV19|.
ATSEARGYEQY
>TRBV12-3/TRBV12-4|.
ASSPPGQRPQH
>TRBV5-1|TRBD1
ASSPDRANTGELF
>TRBV25-1|TRBD1
ASSDGSRGRQPQH
>TRBV6-1|TRBD1
ASSEFQGARFTSDGYT
>TRBV18|.
ASSLYRDQETQY
>TRBV19|TRBD2
ASSLGSGINEQY
>TRBV7-9|.
ASSLPQIQDSSYEQY
>TRBV11-2|TRBD2
ASSSFLVDGRDEQF
>TRBV3-1/TRBV3-2|TRBD2
ASSLLAGGSLEQY
>TRBV28|.
ASSLSGLDFVSRYNEQF
>TRBV28|TRBD2
ASSLWPSGREQY
>TRBV28|TRBD1
ASSLTSNPGQGEKLF
>TRBV11-2|TRBD1
ASSLGTGPGSPLH
>TRBV12-3/TRBV12-4|.
ASSLWNTEAF
>TRBV9|TRBD2
ASSVRQAGDEQY
>TRBV7-2|TRBD2
ASSGGGLAFYNEQF
>TRBV10-2|.
ASSDLLDSVNEQY
>TRBV6-5|TRBD1
ASRQGANTGELF
>TRBV11-3|.
ASSPRSTGPSPYGYT